This record looks at one TCR beta chain sequence and its context. Its antigen remains unidentified. Qualities for individual bases were not recorded, and no much larger clone is one base off. Participants in the prospective study were enrolled through a virtual design, were aged roughly 18 to 90 years, and lived in approximately 25 United States geographic areas. In the prospective study, participants were assigned to cohorts based on the clinical history participants reported in a screening survey and a study questionnaire. Recovered participants in ImmuneRACE Cohort 3 were defined as having two consecutive negative NP/OP PCR tests, clearance from a healthcare professional, or resolution of symptoms. In the prospective study, mobile phlebotomists collected whole blood, serum and a nasopharyngeal or oropharyngeal swab from each participant. Participants in the prospective study had the option to provide additional blood draws and questionnaires over a roughly two-month period. Prospective study blood samples were shipped either frozen or at room temperature before DNA extraction.

These data come from a study of blood T cell repertoires in COVID-19 (dated by TCRdb to about 2020). For the study in its entirety: The collaborator samples originated in the United States, Italy and Spain and spanned the acute and convalescent phases of COVID-19. The prospective study material was composed of cDNA or gDNA derived from T cells, B-cell-depleted T cells, or PBMCs. The dataset comprised deeply sampled blood TCRbeta repertoires from subjects exposed to, actively infected with, or recovered from COVID-19. The repertoires were released in a freely available public database intended as a resource for research on the immune response to SARS-CoV-2. Samples came from the ongoing ImmuneRACE study (first 160 participants) plus 1,254 subjects from 6 global collaborators. Nearly every sample came with metadata listing a de-identified subject ID, COVID-19 status, age in years and sex. Where available, HLA class I and class II types were obtained from metadata supplied by the sample provider rather than from assay-based typing. Overall results and qualifications from the work: Clinical and demographic metadata were provided uncurated, with the amount varying by source and participant.

The CDR1 and CDR2 encoded by the germline V gene are SGDLS and YYNGEE. The CDR3 contains 15 residues, cysteine and phenylalanine counted. Of all the DNA, just the CDR3 is kept, 45 bases in frame from base 1. V has 3 bases trimmed and J has 2 bases trimmed; junction bases matching no gene number 6. TCRbeta CDR3 regions were amplified from genomic DNA using the immunoSEQ Assay, a bias-controlled multiplex PCR. As for the authors' bioinformatics: Within the assay, amplification of reference gene primers was used to estimate how many nucleated cells each sample contained. To quantify the absolute abundance of each unique TCRbeta CDR3 rearrangement, sequence reads were collapsed and filtered. For each sample, productive Simpson clonality was calculated as the square root of Simpson's diversity index across productive rearrangements. Here the immuneACCESS table is served through TCRdb, limited to in-frame sequences with V and J called. Missing clones are a known gap in these copies; in checked studies unresolved V genes cover under half, and the rest lacks a known reason. V and J calls and clone size come straight from that table; D and trimming were deduced from the DNA. The sample table holds fewer than 600,000 clones, of which over 75% were seen once. The ten largest account for 1.8% of the sample.

The sequencing sample was made of PBMCs or T cells enriched from blood (not recorded which). This sequence originates from a woman aged 40 to 50 who had recovered from COVID-19. Rearrangement joined TRBV9 to TRBJ2-3; TRBD2 lines up with 7 middle nucleotides. The DNA sequence reads TGTGCCAGCAGCGCCCGGGACTACACCACAGATACGCAGTATTTT. It is translated as CASSARDYTTDTQYF.